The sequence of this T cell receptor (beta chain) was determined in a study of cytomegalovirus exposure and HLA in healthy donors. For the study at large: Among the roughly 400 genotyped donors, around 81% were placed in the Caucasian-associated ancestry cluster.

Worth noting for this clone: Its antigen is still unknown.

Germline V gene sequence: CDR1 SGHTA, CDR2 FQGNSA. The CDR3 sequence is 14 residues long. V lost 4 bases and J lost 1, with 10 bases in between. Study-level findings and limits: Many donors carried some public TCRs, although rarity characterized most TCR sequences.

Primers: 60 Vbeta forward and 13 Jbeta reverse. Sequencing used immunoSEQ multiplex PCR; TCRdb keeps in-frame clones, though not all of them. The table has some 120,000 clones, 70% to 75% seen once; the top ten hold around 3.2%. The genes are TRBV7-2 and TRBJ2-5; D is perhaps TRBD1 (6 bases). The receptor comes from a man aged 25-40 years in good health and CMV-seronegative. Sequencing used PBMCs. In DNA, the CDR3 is TGTGCCAGCAGCTCGTACAGGGTCCAAGAGACCCAGTACTTC. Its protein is CASSSYRVQETQYF.